This T cell receptor (beta chain) comes out of a study of CD8 T cells in ankylosing spondylitis. Germline assignment: CDR1 SEHNR and CDR2 FQNEAQ (reference sequence). The ends lost 5 bases at V and 5 bases at J; junction bases unmatched: 12. CDR3 length: 17 residues. TCRdb recomputed calls from the 5' RACE reads with MiXCR, one row per CDR3 protein. The repertoire holds 100,000 to 150,000 distinct CDR3 sequences, with roughly 9% as singletons. Turning to this clonotype: Its matching antigen is unknown.

General study results and limits: There were earlier reports of some motif variants in reactive arthritis synovial fluid and blood.

Sequencing input: blood, either unsorted or a sorted T cell fraction (not recorded which). This sequence was found in a male donor with ankylosing spondylitis or in good health (not recorded which). This chain links TRBV7-9 with TRBJ2-1, with 10 bases matching TRBD2. The CDR3 DNA sequence: TGTGCCAGCAGCCTTCCTCCACGGACTAGCGGAAACAATGAGCAGTTCTTC. It translates to CASSLPPRTSGNNEQFF.